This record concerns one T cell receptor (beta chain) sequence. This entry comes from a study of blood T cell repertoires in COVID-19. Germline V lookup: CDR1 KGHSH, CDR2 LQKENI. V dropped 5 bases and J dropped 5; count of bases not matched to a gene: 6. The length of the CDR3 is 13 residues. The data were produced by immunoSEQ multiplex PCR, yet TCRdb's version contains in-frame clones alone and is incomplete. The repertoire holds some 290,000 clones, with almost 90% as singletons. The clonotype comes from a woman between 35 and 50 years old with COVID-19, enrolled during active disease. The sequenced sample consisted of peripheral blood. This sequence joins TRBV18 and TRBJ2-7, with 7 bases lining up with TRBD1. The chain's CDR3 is CASSSGQEDEQYF. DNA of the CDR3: TGTGCCAGCTCATCAGGACAGGAGGACGAGCAGTACTTC. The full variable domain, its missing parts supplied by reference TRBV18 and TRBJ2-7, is NAGVMQNPRHLVRRRGQEARLRCSPMKGHSHVYWYRQLPEEGLKFMVYLQKENIIDESGMPKERFSAEFPKEGPSILRIQQVVRGDSAAYFCASSSGQEDEQYFGPGTRLTVT.